This T cell receptor (beta chain) was obtained from a study of shared clonotypes between healthy human individuals. Findings and limits, study-wide: Clonotype sharing across donors was expected to vary with sequencing depth.

This CDR3 has 13 amino acids. CDR1 SQVTM and CDR2 ANQGSEA come from the germline V gene. V lost 3 bases, J lost 2 bases, and 4 bases stayed unmatched. In regard to this clone: Its antigen remains unidentified. Other DNA variants within this sample encode the same CDR3.

Genomic DNA from each subset was divided evenly over several immunoSEQ plates. Source study methods: Filtering differed for immunoSEQ, which gave only junction sequences without quality scores. Only in-frame clones appear in the TCRdb table, and some are missing; sequencing was by immunoSEQ multiplex PCR. V and J calls and clone size are as listed in that table; D and trimming were resolved from the DNA. The sample records some 2,500,000 clones, over 85% being singletons. This chain uses TRBV29-1 with TRBJ2-7; 7 nucleotides align to TRBD1. Sequenced input: naive CD4+ T cells from PBMCs. Subset defined: CD45RA+ positively selected. This TCR was sampled from a man aged 18-30 years in good health. Some clones in this sample may be carry-over from other donors' samples. The chain's CDR3 is CSVEGDSPYEQYF. Here the CDR3 DNA reads TGCAGCGTTGAGGGGGACAGCCCCTACGAGCAGTACTTC.